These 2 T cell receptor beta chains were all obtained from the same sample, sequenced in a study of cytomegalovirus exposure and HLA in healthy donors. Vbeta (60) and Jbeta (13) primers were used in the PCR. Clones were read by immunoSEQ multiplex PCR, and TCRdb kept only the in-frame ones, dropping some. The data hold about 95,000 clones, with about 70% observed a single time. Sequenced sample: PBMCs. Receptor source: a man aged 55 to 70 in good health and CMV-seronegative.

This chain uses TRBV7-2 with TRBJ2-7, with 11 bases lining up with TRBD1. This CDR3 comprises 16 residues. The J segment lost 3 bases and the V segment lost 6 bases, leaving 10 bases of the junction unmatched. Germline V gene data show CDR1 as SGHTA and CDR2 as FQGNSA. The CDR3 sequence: CASRGQGAVFGYEQYF. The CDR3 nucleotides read TGTGCCAGCAGAGGACAGGGGGCGGTTTTCGGCTACGAGCAGTACTTC.

CDR3 DNA: TGTGCCAGCAGCTTAGCTGGGGAGCGTGAGCAGTTCTTC. Translation: CASSLAGEREQFF. V and J are TRBV7-9 and TRBJ2-1, with D perhaps matching TRBD2 (5 bases). Trimming took off 0 bases at V and 9 bases at J, with 9 bases between the two ends. This CDR3 contains 13 residues. CDR1 is SEHNR, CDR2 FQNEAQ, per germline (reference sequence).